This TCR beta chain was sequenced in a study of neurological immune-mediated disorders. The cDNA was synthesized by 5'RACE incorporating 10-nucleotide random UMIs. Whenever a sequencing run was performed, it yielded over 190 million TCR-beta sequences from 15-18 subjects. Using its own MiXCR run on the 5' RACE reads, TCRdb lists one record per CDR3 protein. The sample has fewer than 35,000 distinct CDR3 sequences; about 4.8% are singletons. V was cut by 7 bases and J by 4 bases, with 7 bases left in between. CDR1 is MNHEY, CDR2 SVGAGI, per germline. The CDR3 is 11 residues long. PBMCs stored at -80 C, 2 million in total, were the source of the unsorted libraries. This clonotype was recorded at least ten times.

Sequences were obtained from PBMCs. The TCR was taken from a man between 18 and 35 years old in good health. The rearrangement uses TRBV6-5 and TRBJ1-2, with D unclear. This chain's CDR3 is CASTRGYGYTF. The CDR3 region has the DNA TGTGCCAGCACCCGAGGCTATGGCTACACCTTC.